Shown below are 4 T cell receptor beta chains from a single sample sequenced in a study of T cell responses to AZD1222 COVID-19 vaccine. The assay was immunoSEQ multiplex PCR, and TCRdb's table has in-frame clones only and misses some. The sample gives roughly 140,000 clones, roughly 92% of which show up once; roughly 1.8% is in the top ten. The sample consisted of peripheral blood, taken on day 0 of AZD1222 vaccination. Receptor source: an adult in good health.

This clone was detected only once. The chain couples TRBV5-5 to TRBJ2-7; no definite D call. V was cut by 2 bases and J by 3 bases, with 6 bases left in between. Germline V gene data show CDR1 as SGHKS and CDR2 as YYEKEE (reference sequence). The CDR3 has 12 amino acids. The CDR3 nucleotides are TGTGCCAGCAGCTTAAGGGTCTACGAGCAGTACTTC. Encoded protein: CASSLRVYEQYF.

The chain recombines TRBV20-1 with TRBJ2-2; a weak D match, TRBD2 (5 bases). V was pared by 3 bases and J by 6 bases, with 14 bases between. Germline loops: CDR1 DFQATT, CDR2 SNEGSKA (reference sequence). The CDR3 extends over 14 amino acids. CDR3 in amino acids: CSASRAKGAGELFF. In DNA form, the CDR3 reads TGCAGTGCTAGTAGGGCGAAGGGAGCCGGGGAGCTGTTTTTT.

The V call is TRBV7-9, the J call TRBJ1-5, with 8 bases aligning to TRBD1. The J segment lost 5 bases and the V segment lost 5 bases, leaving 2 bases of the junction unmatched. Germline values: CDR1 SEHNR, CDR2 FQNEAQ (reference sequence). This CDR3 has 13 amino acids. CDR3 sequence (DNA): TGTGCCAGCAGCCAGGACAGGGATCAGCCCCAGCATTTT. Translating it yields CASSQDRDQPQHF.

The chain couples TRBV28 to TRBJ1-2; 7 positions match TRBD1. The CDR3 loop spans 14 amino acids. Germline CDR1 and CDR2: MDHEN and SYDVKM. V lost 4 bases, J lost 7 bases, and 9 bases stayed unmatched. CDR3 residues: CASSWGTGVIGYTF. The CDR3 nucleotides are TGTGCCAGCAGTTGGGGTACAGGGGTCATTGGCTACACCTTC.